The sequence of this T cell receptor beta chain was determined in a study of blood T cell repertoires in COVID-19. Study context: Acute-phase and convalescent COVID-19 samples originated in the United States, Italy and Spain. Sample material is recorded as cDNA or gDNA derived from T cells, B-cell-depleted T cells, or PBMCs.

In the authors' workflow: Counts of nucleated cells, estimated from reference gene primer amplification, were obtained. TCRdb's table, derived via immunoSEQ multiplex PCR, lists solely in-frame clones and lacks some. The DNA was the basis for D and trimming; V, J and clone size are from that table. The table shows roughly 110,000 clones, with about two thirds occurring only once. Trimming removed 5 bases from V and 5 bases from J; junction bases left unmatched: 4. CDR1 KGHSH and CDR2 LQKENI come from the germline V gene. This CDR3 region has 14 residues. The V call is TRBV18, the J call TRBJ1-1; 11 nucleotides line up with TRBD1. The sequencing input was peripheral blood. This receptor was obtained from a human donor with acute or convalescent COVID-19. The donor label of this sample is uncertain. CDR3 nucleotides: TGTGCCAGCTCATGGGACAGGGGGTCGACTGAAGCTTTCTTT. Encoded protein: CASSWDRGSTEAFF.